Detailed here is one T cell receptor beta chain. Its antigen is unknown. Since the CDR3 does not end with the conserved phenylalanine or tryptophan, this likely comes from a read error. This entry is derived from a study of blood T cells in healthy people across ages (dated by TCRdb to between 2014 and 2017). Looking at the study overall: Template switching captured roughly one uniquely barcoded TCR beta cDNA molecule per two T cells in model experiments. To track age-related changes in TCR beta repertoire diversity, the study relied on deep sequencing normalized with unique cDNA molecular identifiers. Four age groups were formed from the donors: young (average approximately 15 years), middle-aged (just under 40), aged (62) and long-lived (roughly 81). To avoid experimental bias, donors of different ages were randomly spread across the sequencing lanes. Using the same blood draw, the study looked at two additional independent replicas of 1 million unique cDNA reads for two donors, one aged 18 to 30 and the other aged 80 or older.

The method was 5' RACE. Sequencing relied on an Illumina HiSeq 2500. The second PCR ran for roughly 7 to 12 cycles and used a J-beta primer mix along with a sample-barcoded 5' primer. A unique molecular identifier was introduced onto each TCR beta cDNA molecule by a template-switch 5' adaptor carrying 12 random nucleotides. Each sample yielded at least 3 million CDR3-containing paired-end reads. First-strand cDNA synthesis was performed from all RNA using the Mint cDNA synthesis kit, with priming by a TRBC-specific oligonucleotide. After uracil-DNA glycosylase treatment, a first 18-cycle PCR used universal primers M1SS and BC2_uni_R on all cDNA. Under the source paper's analysis protocol: For normalization, 1 million high-quality reads, each with a distinct molecular identifier, were randomly selected from each sample. Reads sharing molecular identifiers were discarded rather than binned into consensus sequences. CDR3 identification, clonotype clustering and error correction used MiTCR with a Q25 quality threshold and the strictest error-elimination algorithm. A nonparametric unseen species model using Euler transformation provided a lower-bound estimate of total TCR beta diversity. The public sequencing data were trimmed at Q25 with fastp and processed into clonotypes with MiXCR by TCRdb, which kept only in-frame beta chains. One record per CDR3 amino acid sequence lists the most common genes and DNA. V and J calls and clone size were set by TCRdb, not the authors. The sample table contains around 970,000 distinct CDR3 sequences; only one count was recorded for roughly 51% of them. The ten largest clones capture 20% to 25% of the sample.

The approximately 40 donors, aged 6 to 90 years, were systemically healthy Caucasian individuals from Russia. Around 10 milliliters of peripheral blood were drawn from each donor into EDTA-treated Vacutainer tubes. Ficoll-Paque density-gradient centrifugation was used to isolate PBMCs, with at least 7 million per sample. Total RNA, at least 6 micrograms per sample, was extracted from PBMCs with Trizol reagent. For every donor, an aliquot of PBMCs went through flow cytometry to measure the percentages of naive CD45RAhigh/CD27high T cells. Overall study outcomes, separate from this receptor: Since profiling was done on bulk unsorted PBMCs, naive and antigen-experienced compartments could not be conclusively compared. The CMV infection status of donors was not known, potentially confounding age-related changes in expanded clonotypes. Observed TCR beta diversity correlated strongly with the percentage of naive T cells measured by flow cytometry. Compared with the aged group, the long-lived group had more naive CD4+ T cells, fewer expanded clones and increased TCR diversity, a pattern suggesting age selection. Estimates of total diversity based on one million sequenced T cells were considered lower bounds and underestimates. As age increased, observed TCR beta diversity per million T cells dropped in a roughly linear way, and a significant reduction was already evident by age 40.

Reading the germline V gene gives CDR1 SQVTM and CDR2 ANQGSEA. The germline V and J ends show losses of 1 base and 2 bases respectively, and no gene match explains 8 bases of the junction. Ends included, the CDR3 has 16 residues. Solely the CDR3 DNA is kept, with 48 bases framed from the first base. The chain uses TRBV29-1 and TRBJ2-7; the central 10 bases match TRBD2. This TCR came from an older woman in good health. The sample taken for sequencing was blood. At the DNA level, the sequence is TGCAGCGTTGAAGGGTATACCAGCGGGAGGGCCTACGAGCAGTACTTA. Protein translation: CSVEGYTSGRAYEQYL.